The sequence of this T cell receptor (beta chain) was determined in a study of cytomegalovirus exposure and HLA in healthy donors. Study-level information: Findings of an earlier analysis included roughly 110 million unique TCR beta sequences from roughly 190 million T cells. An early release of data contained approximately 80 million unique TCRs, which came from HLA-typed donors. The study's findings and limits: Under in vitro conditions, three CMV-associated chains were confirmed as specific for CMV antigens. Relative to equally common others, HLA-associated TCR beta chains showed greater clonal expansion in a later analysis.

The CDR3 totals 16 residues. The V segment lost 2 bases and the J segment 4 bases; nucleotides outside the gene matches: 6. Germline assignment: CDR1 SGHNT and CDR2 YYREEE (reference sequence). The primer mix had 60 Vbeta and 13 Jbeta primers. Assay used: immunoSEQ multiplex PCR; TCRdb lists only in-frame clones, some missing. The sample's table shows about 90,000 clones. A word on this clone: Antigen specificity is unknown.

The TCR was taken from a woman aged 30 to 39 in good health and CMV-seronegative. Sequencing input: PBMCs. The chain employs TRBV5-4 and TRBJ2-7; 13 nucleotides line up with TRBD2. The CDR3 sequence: CASSFGTSGAIYEQYF. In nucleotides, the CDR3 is TGTGCCAGCAGCTTTGGGACTAGCGGGGCCATTTACGAGCAGTACTTC.